The clone carrying this T cell receptor beta chain came up once. The data were obtained in a study of blood T cell repertoires in COVID-19. On the study more broadly: The United States, Italy and Spain provided the acute and convalescent COVID-19 samples.

The CDR3 is 14 residues long. The ends lost 6 bases at V and 6 bases at J; junction bases unmatched: 7. Per the germline V gene, CDR1 is LNHDA and CDR2 is SQIVND (reference sequence). Assignment of participants to cohorts was predicated upon participant-reported clinical history. Cohort 3 donors were reported recovered after two negative PCRs, clearance, or symptom resolution. Produced via immunoSEQ multiplex PCR; TCRdb's table is partial and in-frame only. The data contain a few hundred thousand clones, 80% to 90% of them seen just once; the ten biggest clones take up roughly 1%. The sample consisted of PBMCs or T cells enriched from blood (not recorded which). V usage is TRBV19 and J usage is TRBJ2-2; 7 nucleotides match TRBD2. This receptor was obtained from a man aged 18 to 30 who had recovered from COVID-19. The CDR3 DNA is TGTGCCAGTAGGTGGGAGGGCCGATCCGGGGAGCTGTTTTTT. Amino acids: CASRWEGRSGELFF.